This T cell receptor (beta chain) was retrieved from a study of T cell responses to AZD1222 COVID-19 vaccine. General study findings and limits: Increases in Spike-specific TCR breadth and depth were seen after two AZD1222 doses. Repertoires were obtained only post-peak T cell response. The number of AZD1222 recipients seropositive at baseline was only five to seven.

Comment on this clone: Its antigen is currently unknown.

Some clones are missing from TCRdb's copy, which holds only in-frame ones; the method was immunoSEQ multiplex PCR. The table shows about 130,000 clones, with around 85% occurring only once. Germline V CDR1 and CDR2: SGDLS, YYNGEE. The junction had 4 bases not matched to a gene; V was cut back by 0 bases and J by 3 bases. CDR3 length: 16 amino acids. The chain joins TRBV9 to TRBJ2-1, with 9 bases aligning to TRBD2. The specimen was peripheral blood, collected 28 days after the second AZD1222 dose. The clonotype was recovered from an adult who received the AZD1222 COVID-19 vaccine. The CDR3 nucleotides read TGTGCCAGCAGCGTAGGGGCAGCGGGGGGCTACAATGAGCAGTTCTTC. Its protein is CASSVGAAGGYNEQFF.